This TCR beta chain was identified in a study of T-cell reconstitution after alpha-beta-depleted transplantation in children. TCRbeta library preparation incorporated unique molecular identifiers. A single record per CDR3 protein comes from TCRdb applying MiXCR to the PCR reads. The data show fewer than 700,000 distinct CDR3 sequences, over 10% seen once. Only a few counts were recorded for this clonotype. Its matching antigen is unknown. The CDR3 totals 13 residues. Trimming stripped 0 bases from V and 9 bases from J, with 6 bases between. Germline V CDR1 and CDR2: SGHTA, FQGTGA. General study findings and limits: Alpha-beta T cells present about two months after transplant were reported to originate from several hundred expanded graft clones.

Sequenced material: PBMCs, mostly from graft donor cells, taken 360 days after TCRalphabeta/CD19-depleted stem cell transplant. The clonotype was recovered from a male patient younger than 18 who had a stem cell transplant for acute myeloid leukemia, so the T cells may come from the graft donor. The gene calls are TRBV7-3 and TRBJ1-6; D is undetermined. CDR3 DNA: TGTGCCAGCAGCTTAACGTTTGGTTCACCCCTCCACTTT. As protein: CASSLTFGSPLHF.